These T cell receptor beta chains were read from a single sample in a study of T cell responses to AZD1222 COVID-19 vaccine. Sequenced by immunoSEQ multiplex PCR; TCRdb stores in-frame clones only, minus some. The repertoire has 55,000 to 70,000 clones, 89% of them found once; the top ten carry 5.5% to 7%. The input for sequencing was peripheral blood, taken 28 days after the second AZD1222 dose. All receptors come from an adult who received the AZD1222 COVID-19 vaccine. CDR3s include the opening cysteine and the closing phenylalanine or tryptophan. Each record gives: clone size, D gene, V gene, J gene, CDR3 protein, CDR3 DNA. The D gene is left open where the match is weak. The listing skips clone size in some rows; elsewhere it reads once, few, many or a size class.

clone_size: .
d_call: .
v_call: TRBV20-1
j_call: TRBJ2-1
cdr3_aa: CSARAWDEQFF
cdr3_nt: TGCAGTGCTAGGGCCTGGGATGAGCAGTTCTTC

clone_size: .
d_call: .
v_call: TRBV30
j_call: TRBJ1-4
cdr3_aa: CAWSGLLAGEKLFF
cdr3_nt: TGTGCCTGGAGTGGACTCCTAGCGGGGGAAAAACTGTTTTTT

clone_size: .
d_call: .
v_call: TRBV5-4
j_call: TRBJ2-5
cdr3_aa: CASSPSKVAGETQYF
cdr3_nt: TGTGCCAGCAGCCCGAGCAAGGTAGCCGGAGAGACCCAGTACTTC

clone_size: .
d_call: TRBD2
v_call: TRBV19
j_call: TRBJ2-1
cdr3_aa: CASSIDINSGSMFF
cdr3_nt: TGTGCCAGTAGTATAGATATTAATAGCGGGAGTATGTTCTTC

clone_size: once
d_call: TRBD1
v_call: TRBV9
j_call: TRBJ2-2
cdr3_aa: CASQGAGELFF
cdr3_nt: TGTGCCAGTCAGGGGGCCGGGGAGCTGTTTTTT

clone_size: .
d_call: .
v_call: TRBV12-3/TRBV12-4
j_call: TRBJ2-3
cdr3_aa: CASRRGLDTQYF
cdr3_nt: TGTGCCAGCAGGAGGGGACTAGATACGCAGTATTTT

clone_size: .
d_call: .
v_call: TRBV29-1
j_call: TRBJ1-4
cdr3_aa: CSVDFSTAGEKLFF
cdr3_nt: TGCAGCGTTGATTTCTCTACAGCGGGCGAAAAACTGTTTTTT

clone_size: .
d_call: TRBD1
v_call: TRBV3-1/TRBV3-2
j_call: TRBJ1-5
cdr3_aa: CASSPGQGNQPQHF
cdr3_nt: TGTGCCAGCAGCCCAGGACAGGGAAATCAGCCCCAGCATTTT

clone_size: .
d_call: .
v_call: TRBV18
j_call: TRBJ1-1
cdr3_aa: CASSPGLTEAFF
cdr3_nt: TGTGCCAGCTCACCGGGCCTCACTGAAGCTTTCTTT

clone_size: once
d_call: .
v_call: TRBV27
j_call: TRBJ2-1
cdr3_aa: CASGDNEQFF
cdr3_nt: TGTGCCAGCGGCGACAATGAGCAGTTCTTC

clone_size: .
d_call: .
v_call: TRBV6-5
j_call: TRBJ2-3
cdr3_aa: CASSYGGVSTDTQYF
cdr3_nt: TGTGCCAGCAGTTACGGAGGCGTGAGCACAGATACGCAGTATTTT

clone_size: .
d_call: TRBD1
v_call: TRBV19
j_call: TRBJ2-2
cdr3_aa: CASDRANTGELFF
cdr3_nt: TGTGCCAGTGACAGGGCGAACACCGGGGAGCTGTTTTTT

clone_size: .
d_call: .
v_call: TRBV5-6
j_call: TRBJ1-3
cdr3_aa: CASFPQGVGGNTIYF
cdr3_nt: TGTGCCAGTTTCCCACAGGGTGTGGGCGGAAACACCATATATTTT

clone_size: .
d_call: TRBD1
v_call: TRBV5-4
j_call: TRBJ2-1
cdr3_aa: CASSLVPGQGVHEQFF
cdr3_nt: TGTGCCAGCAGCTTGGTACCGGGACAGGGAGTCCATGAGCAGTTCTTC

clone_size: .
d_call: TRBD2
v_call: TRBV19
j_call: TRBJ2-7
cdr3_aa: CATGWGLAGSEQYF
cdr3_nt: TGTGCTACAGGCTGGGGCCTAGCGGGATCCGAGCAGTACTTC

clone_size: once
d_call: .
v_call: TRBV11-2
j_call: TRBJ2-7
cdr3_aa: CASSSRRDSENF
cdr3_nt: TGTGCCAGCAGCTCCAGACGGGACTCTGAGAACTTC

clone_size: once
d_call: .
v_call: TRBV6-5
j_call: TRBJ1-1
cdr3_aa: CASSYSTTRGRTEAFF
cdr3_nt: TGTGCCAGCAGTTACTCGACTACGCGGGGGCGAACTGAAGCTTTCTTT

clone_size: .
d_call: .
v_call: TRBV29-1
j_call: TRBJ2-1
cdr3_aa: CSVGTAYEQFF
cdr3_nt: TGCAGCGTTGGGACAGCATATGAGCAGTTCTTC

clone_size: .
d_call: .
v_call: TRBV14
j_call: TRBJ2-3
cdr3_aa: CASSQTWDTQYF
cdr3_nt: TGTGCCAGCAGCCAAACATGGGATACGCAGTATTTT

clone_size: .
d_call: .
v_call: TRBV5-1
j_call: TRBJ2-5
cdr3_aa: CASSLGSGREETQYF
cdr3_nt: TGCGCCAGCAGCTTGGGGTCGGGCAGGGAAGAGACCCAGTACTTC

clone_size: .
d_call: .
v_call: TRBV6-2/TRBV6-3
j_call: TRBJ1-1
cdr3_aa: CASSFGDSNTEAFF
cdr3_nt: TGTGCCAGCAGCTTCGGGGACTCGAACACTGAAGCTTTCTTT

clone_size: .
d_call: TRBD1
v_call: TRBV9
j_call: TRBJ2-3
cdr3_aa: CASSVGDRFFDTQYF
cdr3_nt: TGTGCCAGCAGCGTAGGGGACAGGTTCTTTGATACGCAGTATTTT

clone_size: .
d_call: .
v_call: TRBV28
j_call: TRBJ1-6
cdr3_aa: CASSLPGSLKSPLHF
cdr3_nt: TGTGCCAGCAGTTTACCCGGATCGCTCAAGTCACCCCTCCACTTT

clone_size: .
d_call: TRBD2
v_call: TRBV6-6
j_call: TRBJ2-1
cdr3_aa: CASSYQGTSGRDEQFF
cdr3_nt: TGTGCCAGCAGTTACCAGGGGACTAGCGGGAGGGATGAGCAGTTCTTC

clone_size: .
d_call: .
v_call: TRBV7-9
j_call: TRBJ2-1
cdr3_aa: CASGRGHKPTNEQFF
cdr3_nt: TGTGCCAGCGGGAGGGGACACAAACCTACCAATGAGCAGTTCTTC

clone_size: .
d_call: .
v_call: TRBV27
j_call: TRBJ2-5
cdr3_aa: CASKKGTETQYF
cdr3_nt: TGTGCCAGCAAGAAGGGGACGGAGACCCAGTACTTC

clone_size: .
d_call: .
v_call: TRBV6-5
j_call: TRBJ1-2
cdr3_aa: CASSMDGYGYTF
cdr3_nt: TGTGCCAGCAGCATGGACGGCTATGGCTACACCTTC

clone_size: .
d_call: TRBD1
v_call: TRBV5-4
j_call: TRBJ1-1
cdr3_aa: CASSLDREVRAFF
cdr3_nt: TGTGCCAGCAGCCTCGACAGGGAAGTAAGAGCTTTCTTT

clone_size: .
d_call: TRBD2
v_call: TRBV18
j_call: TRBJ2-7
cdr3_aa: CASSPGLAGIYEQYF
cdr3_nt: TGTGCCAGCTCACCTGGACTAGCGGGGATCTACGAGCAGTACTTC

clone_size: .
d_call: TRBD1
v_call: TRBV6-5
j_call: TRBJ1-2
cdr3_aa: CASRGGQGRAGYTF
cdr3_nt: TGTGCCAGCAGGGGGGGACAGGGGAGGGCTGGCTACACCTTC

clone_size: .
d_call: .
v_call: TRBV11-2
j_call: TRBJ1-2
cdr3_aa: CASSADYGYTF
cdr3_nt: TGTGCCAGCAGCGCGGATTATGGCTACACCTTC

clone_size: few
d_call: .
v_call: TRBV13
j_call: TRBJ1-5
cdr3_aa: CASSRGGNSNQPQHF
cdr3_nt: TGTGCCAGCAGCCGGGGCGGAAACAGCAATCAGCCCCAGCATTTT

clone_size: once
d_call: TRBD2
v_call: TRBV2
j_call: TRBJ2-2
cdr3_aa: CASRGTSGTNTGELFF
cdr3_nt: TGTGCCAGCAGGGGGACTAGCGGAACGAACACCGGGGAGCTGTTTTTT

clone_size: .
d_call: .
v_call: TRBV7-9
j_call: TRBJ1-2
cdr3_aa: CASSLIWTALYGYTF
cdr3_nt: TGTGCCAGCAGCCTGATATGGACAGCCCTCTATGGCTACACCTTC